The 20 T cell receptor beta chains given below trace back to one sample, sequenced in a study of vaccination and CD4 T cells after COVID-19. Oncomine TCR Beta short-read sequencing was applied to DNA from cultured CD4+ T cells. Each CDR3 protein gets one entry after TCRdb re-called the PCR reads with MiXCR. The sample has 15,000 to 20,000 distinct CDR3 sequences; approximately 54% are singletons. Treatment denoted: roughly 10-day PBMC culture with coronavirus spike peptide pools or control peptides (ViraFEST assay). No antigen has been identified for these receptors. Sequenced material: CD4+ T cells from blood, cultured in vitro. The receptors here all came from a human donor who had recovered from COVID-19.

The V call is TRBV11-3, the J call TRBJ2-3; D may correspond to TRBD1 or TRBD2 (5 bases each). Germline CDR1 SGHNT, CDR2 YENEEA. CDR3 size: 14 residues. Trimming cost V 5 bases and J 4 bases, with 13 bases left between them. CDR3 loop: CASSGGLSADTQYF. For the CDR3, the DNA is TGTGCCAGCAGCGGGGGTCTTAGCGCAGATACGCAGTATTTT. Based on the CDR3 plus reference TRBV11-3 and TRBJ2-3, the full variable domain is EAGVVQSPRYKIIEKKQPVAFWCNPISGHNTLYWYLQNLGQGPELLIRYENEEAVDDSQLPKDRFSAERLKGVDSTLKIQPAELGDSAVYLCASSGGLSADTQYFGPGTRLTVL.

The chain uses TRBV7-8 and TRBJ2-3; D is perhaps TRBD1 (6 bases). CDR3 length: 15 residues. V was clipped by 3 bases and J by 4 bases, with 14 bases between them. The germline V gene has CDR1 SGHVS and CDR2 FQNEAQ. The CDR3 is CASSFSWQGPDTQYF. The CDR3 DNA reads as TGTGCCAGCAGCTTCAGTTGGCAGGGGCCAGATACGCAGTATTTT.

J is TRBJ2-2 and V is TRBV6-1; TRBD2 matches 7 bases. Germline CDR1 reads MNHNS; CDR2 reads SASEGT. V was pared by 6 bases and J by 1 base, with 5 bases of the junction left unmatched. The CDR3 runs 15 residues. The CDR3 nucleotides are TGTGCCAGCAGGAGGGACTACGGGAACACCGGGGAGCTGTTTTTT. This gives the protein CASRRDYGNTGELFF.

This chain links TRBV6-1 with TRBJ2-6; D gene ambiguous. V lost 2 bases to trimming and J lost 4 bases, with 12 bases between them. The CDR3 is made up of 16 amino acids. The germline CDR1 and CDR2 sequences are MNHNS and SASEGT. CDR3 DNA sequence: TGTGCCAGCAGTGAAATGGATGCAGCAGGGGCCAACGTCCTGACTTTC. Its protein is CASSEMDAAGANVLTF.

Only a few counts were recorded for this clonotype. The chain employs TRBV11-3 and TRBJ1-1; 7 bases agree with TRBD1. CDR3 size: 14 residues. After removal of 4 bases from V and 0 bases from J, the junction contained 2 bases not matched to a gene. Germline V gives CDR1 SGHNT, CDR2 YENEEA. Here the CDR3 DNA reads TGTGCCAGCAGCTCCGGGACAGTGAACACTGAAGCTTTCTTT. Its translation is CASSSGTVNTEAFF.

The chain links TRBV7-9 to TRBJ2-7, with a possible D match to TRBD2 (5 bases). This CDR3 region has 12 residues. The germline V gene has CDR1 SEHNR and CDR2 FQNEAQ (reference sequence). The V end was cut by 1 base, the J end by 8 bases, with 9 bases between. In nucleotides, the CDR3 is TGTGCCAGCAGCTTAGGTGAGGGAAAGCAGTACTTC. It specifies CASSLGEGKQYF.

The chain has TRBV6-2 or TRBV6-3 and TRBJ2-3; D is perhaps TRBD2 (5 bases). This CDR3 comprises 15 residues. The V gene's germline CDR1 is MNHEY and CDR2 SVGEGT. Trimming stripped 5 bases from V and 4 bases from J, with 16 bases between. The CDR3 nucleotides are TGTGCCAGCAGTAAAACACGTTCCGGGGCAGATACGCAGTATTTT. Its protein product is CASSKTRSGADTQYF.

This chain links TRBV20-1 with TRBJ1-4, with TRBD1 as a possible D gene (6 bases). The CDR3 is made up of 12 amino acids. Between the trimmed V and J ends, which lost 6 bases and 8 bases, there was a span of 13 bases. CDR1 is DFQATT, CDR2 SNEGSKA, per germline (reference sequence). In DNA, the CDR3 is TGCAGTGCCGAACAGGGAGGGGAAAAACTGTTTTTT. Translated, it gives CSAEQGGEKLFF.

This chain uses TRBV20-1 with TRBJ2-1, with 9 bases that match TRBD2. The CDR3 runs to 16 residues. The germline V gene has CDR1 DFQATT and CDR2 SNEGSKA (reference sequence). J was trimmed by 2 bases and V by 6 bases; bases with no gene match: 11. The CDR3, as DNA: TGCAGTGCCGCCGGATCGGCTAGCGGGACCTACAATGAGCAGTTCTTC. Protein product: CSAAGSASGTYNEQFF.

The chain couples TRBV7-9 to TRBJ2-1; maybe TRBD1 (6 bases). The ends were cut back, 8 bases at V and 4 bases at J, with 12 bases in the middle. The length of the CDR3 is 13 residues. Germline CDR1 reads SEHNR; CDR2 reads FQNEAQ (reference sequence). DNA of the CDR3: TGTGCCAGCGCGGACAGAGATTACAATGAGCAGTTCTTC. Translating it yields CASADRDYNEQFF.

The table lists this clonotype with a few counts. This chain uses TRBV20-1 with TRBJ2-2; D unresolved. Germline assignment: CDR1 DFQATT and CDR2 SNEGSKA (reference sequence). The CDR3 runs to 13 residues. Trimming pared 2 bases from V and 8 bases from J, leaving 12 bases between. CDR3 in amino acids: CSARRAHGGELFF. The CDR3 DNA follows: TGCAGTGCTAGACGGGCTCATGGGGGGGAGCTGTTTTTT.

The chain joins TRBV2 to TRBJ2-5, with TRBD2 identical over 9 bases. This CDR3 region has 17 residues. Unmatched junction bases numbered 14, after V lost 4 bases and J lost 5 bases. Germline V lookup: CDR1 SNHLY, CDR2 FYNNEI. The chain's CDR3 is CASSGGYSGRRSETQYF. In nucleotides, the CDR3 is TGTGCCAGCAGTGGGGGGTATAGCGGGAGACGATCCGAGACCCAGTACTTC. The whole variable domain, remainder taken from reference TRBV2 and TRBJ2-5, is EPEVTQTPSHQVTQMGQEVILRCVPISNHLYFYWYRQILGQKVEFLVSFYNNEISEKSEIFDDQFSVERPDGSNFTLKIRSTKLEDSAMYFCASSGGYSGRRSETQYFGPGTRLLVL.

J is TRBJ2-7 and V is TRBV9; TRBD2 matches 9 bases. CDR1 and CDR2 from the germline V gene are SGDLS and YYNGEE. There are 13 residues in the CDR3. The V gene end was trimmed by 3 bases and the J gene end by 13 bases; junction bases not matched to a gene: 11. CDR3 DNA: TGTGCCAGCAGCGGGGGTAGCGGGAGAGAAGTATACTTC. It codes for CASSGGSGREVYF.

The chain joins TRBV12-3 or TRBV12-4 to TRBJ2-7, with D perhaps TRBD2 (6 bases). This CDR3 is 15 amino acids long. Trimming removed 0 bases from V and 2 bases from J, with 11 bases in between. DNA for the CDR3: TGTGCCAGCAGTTTAGCGCGGGGTCTCCCCTACGAGCAGTACTTC. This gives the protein CASSLARGLPYEQYF.

The CDR3: CASRPTAQQPQHF. The CDR3 nucleotides are TGTGCCAGCAGACCTACTGCCCAACAGCCCCAGCATTTT. The J gene is TRBJ1-5, the V gene TRBV2; no reliable D call. This CDR3 has 13 residues. Trimming cost V 6 bases and J 7 bases, with 13 bases left between them. Germline assignment: CDR1 SNHLY and CDR2 FYNNEI.

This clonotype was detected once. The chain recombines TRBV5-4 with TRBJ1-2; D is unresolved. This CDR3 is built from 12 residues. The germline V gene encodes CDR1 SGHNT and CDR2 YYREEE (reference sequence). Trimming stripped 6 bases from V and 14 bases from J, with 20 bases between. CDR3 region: CASNPEGASSTF. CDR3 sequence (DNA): TGTGCCAGCAACCCGGAAGGCGCATCGTCGACCTTC.

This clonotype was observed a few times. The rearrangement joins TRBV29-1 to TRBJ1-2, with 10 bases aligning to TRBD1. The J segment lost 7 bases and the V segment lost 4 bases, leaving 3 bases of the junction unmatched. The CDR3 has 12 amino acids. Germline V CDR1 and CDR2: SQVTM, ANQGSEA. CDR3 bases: TGCAGCGTTGGGGACAGGGGTATTGGCTACACCTTC. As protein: CSVGDRGIGYTF. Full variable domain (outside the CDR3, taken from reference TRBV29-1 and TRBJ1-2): SAVISQKPSRDICQRGTSLTIQCQVDSQVTMMFWYRQQPGQSLTLIATANQGSEATYESGFVIDKFPISRPNLTFSTLTVSNMSPEDSSIYLCSVGDRGIGYTFGSGTRLTVV.

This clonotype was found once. In nucleotides, the CDR3 is TGTGCCAGCAGCTCCGGGCTACGAGGGGAGACCCAGTACTTC. It specifies CASSSGLRGETQYF. J is TRBJ2-5 and V is TRBV9; maybe TRBD2 (5 bases). Germline values: CDR1 SGDLS, CDR2 YYNGEE. V was pared by 4 bases and J by 5 bases, with 15 bases between. The CDR3 is made up of 14 amino acids.

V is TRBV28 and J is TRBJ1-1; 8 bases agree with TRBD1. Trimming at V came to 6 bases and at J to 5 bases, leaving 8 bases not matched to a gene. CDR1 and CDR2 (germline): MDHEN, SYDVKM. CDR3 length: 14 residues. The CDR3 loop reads CASSQGARRTEAFF. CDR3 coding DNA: TGTGCCAGCAGCCAGGGGGCGAGACGGACTGAAGCTTTCTTT.

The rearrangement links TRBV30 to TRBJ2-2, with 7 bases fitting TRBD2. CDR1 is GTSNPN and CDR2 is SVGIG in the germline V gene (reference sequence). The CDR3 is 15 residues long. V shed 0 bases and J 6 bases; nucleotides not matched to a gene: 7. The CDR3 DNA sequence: TGTGCCTGGAGTGTAGGACTAGGGGACGCCGGGGAGCTGTTTTTT. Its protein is CAWSVGLGDAGELFF.